The rows below give T cell receptor beta chains drawn from one sample of a study of early T cells in non-severe SARS-CoV-2 infection. TCRdb reprocessed the 5' RACE reads with MiXCR, giving one entry per CDR3 protein. Of more than 40,000 distinct CDR3 sequences in the sample, around 7.8% were seen once. The material sequenced was whole blood. These receptors all stem from an adult who was a healthcare worker with PCR-confirmed SARS-CoV-2 infection or an uninfected control (not recorded which). The CDR3 runs from the conserved cysteine through the conserved F or W. Fields, in order: D gene, clone size, V gene, J gene, CDR3 DNA, CDR3 protein. The D gene is left open where the match is weak. A clone size is listed for some rows: how often the clone was seen (once, few, many), or a class if it is expanded.

.	once	TRBV7-9	TRBJ2-5	TGTGCCAGCAGCTTAAACCCCCGGGGACAAGAGACCCAGTACTTC	CASSLNPRGQETQYF
.	.	TRBV28	TRBJ2-1	TGTGCCACCAATAGGAATGAGCAGTTCTTC	CATNRNEQFF
.	few	TRBV7-8	TRBJ2-1	TGTGCCAGCAGCGATTCCCCGTGGAATGAGCAGTTCTTC	CASSDSPWNEQFF
TRBD1	few	TRBV29-1	TRBJ1-1	TGCAGCGTTGTTGGCGGGGCCCCAGGGGGAGCTTTCTTT	CSVVGGAPGGAFF
.	few	TRBV19	TRBJ2-7	TGTGCCAGGCCGGGCCGCAGCAGGCAGGATTACGAGCAGTACTTC	CARPGRSRQDYEQYF
.	many	TRBV5-1	TRBJ1-2	TGCGCCAGCAGCTTGAGCGGGTCTGGCTATGGCTACACCTTC	CASSLSGSGYGYTF
.	many	TRBV5-1	TRBJ2-3	TGCGCCAGCAGCTTAGTTAGCGAAACAGATACGCAGTATTTT	CASSLVSETDTQYF
.	few	TRBV6-1	TRBJ2-3	TGTGCCAGCAGTGACCATGGGGTATCAATCCATTTT	CASSDHGVSIHF
TRBD2	few	TRBV6-2/TRBV6-3	TRBJ2-3	TGTGCCAGCAGTTTTTGGCGGGGGGCCACAGATACGCAGTATTTT	CASSFWRGATDTQYF
.	many	TRBV7-3	TRBJ1-1	TGTGCCAGCAGCGCCCTTCTAGGCACTGAAGCTTTCTTT	CASSALLGTEAFF
TRBD1	many	TRBV20-1	TRBJ1-2	TGCAGTGCGGGACAGGGGGACTATGGCTACACCTTC	CSAGQGDYGYTF
.	.	TRBV7-9	TRBJ2-5	TGTGCCAGCAGCTACGTGATTTTATCAGGGGTCGTATCTCAAGAGACCCAGTACTTC	CASSYVILSGVVSQETQYF
.	few	TRBV12-2	TRBJ2-3	TGTGCAAGTCGCTTAGCGACTAGCGGGCCACCTAGCACAGATACGCAGTATTTT	CASRLATSGPPSTDTQYF
TRBD1	.	TRBV24-1	TRBJ1-1	TGTGCCACCAGTGGCCGGGACAGGGGATTCACTGAAGCTTTCTTT	CATSGRDRGFTEAFF
.	.	TRBV11-3	TRBJ2-2	TGTGCCAGCAGCTTAGAACTGGGATTCAACACCGGGGAGCTGTTTTTT	CASSLELGFNTGELFF
.	.	TRBV4-2	TRBJ2-3	TGTGCCAGCAGCCAAGATTTAGGGGAGGTTTCTAGCACAGATACGCAGTATTTT	CASSQDLGEVSSTDTQYF
TRBD1	.	TRBV20-1	TRBJ2-5	TGCAGTGCTAGAGGGCTAAGGACAGGGCGCGGAGAGACCCAGTACTTC	CSARGLRTGRGETQYF
TRBD2	.	TRBV7-2	TRBJ2-1	TGTGCCAGCAGCTTAGATGGGCGGGGGGCTGAGCAGTTCTTC	CASSLDGRGAEQFF
TRBD1	.	TRBV7-8	TRBJ2-7	TGTGCCAGCAGCCCTCGTAGGGACAGGGGGAGATACGAGCAGTACTTC	CASSPRRDRGRYEQYF
TRBD2	few	TRBV5-4	TRBJ2-1	TGTGCCAGCAGCTTCTCTAGCGGGGGAGACAATGAGCAGTTCTTC	CASSFSSGGDNEQFF
.	few	TRBV5-1	TRBJ2-5	TGCGCCAGCAGCTTGTCTACGCCGCCACAAGAGACCCAGTACTTC	CASSLSTPPQETQYF
TRBD1	many	TRBV28	TRBJ2-2	TGTGCCAGCAGTCACTGGGGCAGGGGGCACCCCGGGGAGCTGTTTTTT	CASSHWGRGHPGELFF
.	few	TRBV6-2/TRBV6-3	TRBJ2-7	TGTGCCAGCAGTGACAGAACCTACGAGCAGTACTTC	CASSDRTYEQYF
TRBD1	many	TRBV9	TRBJ2-2	TGTGCCAGCAGCGTACAGGGGGTAGACACCGGGGAGCTGTTTTTT	CASSVQGVDTGELFF
.	many	TRBV13	TRBJ2-2	TGTGCCAGCAGCTTACGGGGCGGGGAGCTGTTTTTT	CASSLRGGELFF
.	.	TRBV6-5	TRBJ2-4	TGTGCCAGCAGGCTTCGTGTCTTCCAAAACATTCAGTACTTC	CASRLRVFQNIQYF
TRBD2	many	TRBV24-1	TRBJ2-1	TGTGCCACCAGTCGTGGACTAGCGGGGGAACATGAGCAGTTCTTC	CATSRGLAGEHEQFF
TRBD2	many	TRBV19	TRBJ2-3	TGTGCCAGTAGTGTACTAGCGGGGGGATCAGATACGCAGTATTTT	CASSVLAGGSDTQYF
.	few	TRBV24-1	TRBJ2-3	TGTGCCACCAGTGCCGGAGGGCTGGATACGCAGTATTTT	CATSAGGLDTQYF
.	few	TRBV9	TRBJ2-2	TGTGCCAGCAGCGTAGTACCTGGGGAGCTGTTTTTT	CASSVVPGELFF
.	few	TRBV4-3	TRBJ1-1	TGCGCCAGCAGTCACAAGTTTGCGGTGAACACTGAAGCTTTCTTT	CASSHKFAVNTEAFF
.	few	TRBV28	TRBJ1-5	TGTGCCAGCAGCCCCTTCACACCCCTCAATCAGCCCCAGCATTTT	CASSPFTPLNQPQHF
.	.	TRBV7-9	TRBJ1-1	TGTGCCAGCAGCCCACCGCTTGCGATGAACACTGAAGCTTTCTTT	CASSPPLAMNTEAFF
.	.	TRBV19	TRBJ2-2	TGTGCCAGTAGTATAACGGCAGGGACGGAGGCCGGGGAGCTGTTTTTT	CASSITAGTEAGELFF
.	many	TRBV28	TRBJ1-1	TGTGCCAGCAGTTTATTGAACGAGAACACTGAAGCTTTCTTT	CASSLLNENTEAFF
.	.	TRBV6-5	TRBJ2-4	TGTGCCAGCAGTTACTCTAACGGCAAAAACATTCAGTACTTC	CASSYSNGKNIQYF
.	many	TRBV4-2	TRBJ1-1	TGTGCCAGCAGCCAAGATATATCCAGTCTGAACACTGAAGCTTTCTTT	CASSQDISSLNTEAFF
.	.	TRBV4-2	TRBJ1-5	TGTGCCAGCAGCCAGGTAAAACGGCAAGGGGGTCAGCCCCAGCATTTT	CASSQVKRQGGQPQHF
.	.	TRBV3-1	TRBJ1-1	TGTGCCAGCAGCCTTCTTTACCCGAACACTGAAGCTTTCTTT	CASSLLYPNTEAFF
.	few	TRBV6-1	TRBJ2-7	TGTGCCACCGGCGGGACAATCGCCTACGAGCAGTACTTC	CATGGTIAYEQYF
TRBD2	many	TRBV7-2	TRBJ2-2	TGTGCCAGCAGCGTTACTAGCGGGGGCTACACCGGGGAGCTGTTTTTT	CASSVTSGGYTGELFF
.	many	TRBV7-6	TRBJ1-1	TGTGCCAGCAGCTTAGGGCTTAAGGGTTTGAACACTGAAGCTTTCTTT	CASSLGLKGLNTEAFF
.	many	TRBV12-3/TRBV12-4	TRBJ2-5	TGTGCCAGCAGTTTAGGCTCCGGGGCCCAAGAGACCCAGTACTTC	CASSLGSGAQETQYF
.	few	TRBV12-3/TRBV12-4	TRBJ1-6	TGTGCCAGCAGTCAACACTCCGCTAATTCACCCCTCCACTTT	CASSQHSANSPLHF
.	many	TRBV4-3	TRBJ1-5	TGCGCCAGCAGTCAAGGGGCAAGGGGGGATCAGCCCCAGCATTTT	CASSQGARGDQPQHF
.	many	TRBV6-6	TRBJ2-1	TGTGCCAGCAGTTACTGCGGCAATGAGCAGTTCTTC	CASSYCGNEQFF
.	few	TRBV7-6	TRBJ1-5	TGTGCCAGCAGCCCAAGCCAGGGTGGCAATCAGCCCCAGCATTTT	CASSPSQGGNQPQHF
.	.	TRBV29-1	TRBJ1-1	TGCAGCGCTGTGACAGGGAACACTGAAGCTTTCTTT	CSAVTGNTEAFF